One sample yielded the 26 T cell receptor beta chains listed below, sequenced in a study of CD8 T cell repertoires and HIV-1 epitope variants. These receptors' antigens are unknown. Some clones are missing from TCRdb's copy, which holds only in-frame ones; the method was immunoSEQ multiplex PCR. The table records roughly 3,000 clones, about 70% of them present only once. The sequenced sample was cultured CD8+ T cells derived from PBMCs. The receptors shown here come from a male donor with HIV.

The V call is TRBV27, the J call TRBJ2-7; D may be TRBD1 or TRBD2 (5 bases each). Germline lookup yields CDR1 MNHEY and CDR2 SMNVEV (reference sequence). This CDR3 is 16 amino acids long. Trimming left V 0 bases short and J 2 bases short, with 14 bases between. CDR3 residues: CASSLSMGELTYEQYF. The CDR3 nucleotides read TGTGCCAGCAGTTTATCGATGGGGGAGTTAACCTACGAGCAGTACTTC.

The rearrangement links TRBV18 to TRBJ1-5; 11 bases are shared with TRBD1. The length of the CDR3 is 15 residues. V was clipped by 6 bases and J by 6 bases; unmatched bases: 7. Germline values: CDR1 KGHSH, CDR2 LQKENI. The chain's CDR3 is CASSRGQGEGQPQHF. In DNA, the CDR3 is TGTGCCAGCTCCCGGGGACAGGGGGAAGGTCAGCCCCAGCATTTT.

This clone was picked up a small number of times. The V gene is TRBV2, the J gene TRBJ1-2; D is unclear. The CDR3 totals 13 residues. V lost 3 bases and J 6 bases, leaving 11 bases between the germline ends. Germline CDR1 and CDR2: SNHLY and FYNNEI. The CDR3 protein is CASSEWEADGYTF. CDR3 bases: TGTGCCAGCAGTGAGTGGGAGGCCGATGGCTACACCTTC.

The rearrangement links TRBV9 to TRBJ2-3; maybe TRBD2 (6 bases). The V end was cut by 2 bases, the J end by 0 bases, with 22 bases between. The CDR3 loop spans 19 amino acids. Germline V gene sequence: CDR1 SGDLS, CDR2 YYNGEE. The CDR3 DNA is TGTGCCAGCAGCGTCTCCGACGACAGTGTAGGGACTAGCACAGATACGCAGTATTTT. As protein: CASSVSDDSVGTSTDTQYF. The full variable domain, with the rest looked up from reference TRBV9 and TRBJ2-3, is DSGVTQTPKHLITATGQRVTLRCSPRSGDLSVYWYQQSLDQGLQFLIQYYNGEERAKGNILERFSAQQFPDLHSELNLSSLELGDSALYFCASSVSDDSVGTSTDTQYFGPGTRLTVL.

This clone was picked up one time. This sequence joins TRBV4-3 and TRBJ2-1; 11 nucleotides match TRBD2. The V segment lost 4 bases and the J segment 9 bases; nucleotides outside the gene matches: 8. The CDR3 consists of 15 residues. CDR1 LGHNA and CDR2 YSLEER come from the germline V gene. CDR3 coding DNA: TGCGCCAGCAGCCCGGGGGCTAGCGGGGGGAGTGAGCAGTTCTTC. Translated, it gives CASSPGASGGSEQFF.

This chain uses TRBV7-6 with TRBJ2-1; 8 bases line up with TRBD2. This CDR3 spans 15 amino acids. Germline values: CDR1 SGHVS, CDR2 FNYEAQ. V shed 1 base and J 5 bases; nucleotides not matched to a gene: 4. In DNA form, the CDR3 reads TGTGCCAGCAGCTTAGGTACTAGCGGAGACAATGAGCAGTTCTTC. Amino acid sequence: CASSLGTSGDNEQFF.

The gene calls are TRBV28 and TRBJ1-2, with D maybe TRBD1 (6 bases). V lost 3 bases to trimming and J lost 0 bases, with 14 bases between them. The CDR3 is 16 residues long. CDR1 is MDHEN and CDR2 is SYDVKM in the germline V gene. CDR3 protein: CASSFPRTDTNYGYTF. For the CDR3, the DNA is TGTGCCAGCAGTTTCCCACGGACAGACACTAACTATGGCTACACCTTC.

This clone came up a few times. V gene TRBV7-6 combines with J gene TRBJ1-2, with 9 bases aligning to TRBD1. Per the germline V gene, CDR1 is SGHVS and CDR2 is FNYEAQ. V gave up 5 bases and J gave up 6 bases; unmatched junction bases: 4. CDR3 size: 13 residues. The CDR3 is CASSGQGWNGYTF. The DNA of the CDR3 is TGTGCCAGCAGCGGACAGGGGTGGAATGGCTACACCTTC.

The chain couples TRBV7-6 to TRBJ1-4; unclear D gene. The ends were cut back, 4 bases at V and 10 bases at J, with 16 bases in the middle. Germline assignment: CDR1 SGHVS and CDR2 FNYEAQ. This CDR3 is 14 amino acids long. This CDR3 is CASSSGRPTGKLFF. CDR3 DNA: TGTGCCAGCAGCTCAGGACGGCCGACTGGAAAACTGTTTTTT.

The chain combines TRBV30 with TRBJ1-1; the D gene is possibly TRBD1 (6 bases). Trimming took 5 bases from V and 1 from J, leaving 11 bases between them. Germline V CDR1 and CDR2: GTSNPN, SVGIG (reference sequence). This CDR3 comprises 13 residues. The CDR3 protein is CAWAVQGNTEAFF. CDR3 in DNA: TGTGCCTGGGCCGTACAGGGGAACACTGAAGCTTTCTTT.

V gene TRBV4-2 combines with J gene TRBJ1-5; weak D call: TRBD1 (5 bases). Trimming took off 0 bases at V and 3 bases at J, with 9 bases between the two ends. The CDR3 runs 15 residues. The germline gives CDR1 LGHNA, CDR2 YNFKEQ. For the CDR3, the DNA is TGTGCCAGCAGCCAAGAAGGGGAAACCAATCAGCCCCAGCATTTT. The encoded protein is CASSQEGETNQPQHF.

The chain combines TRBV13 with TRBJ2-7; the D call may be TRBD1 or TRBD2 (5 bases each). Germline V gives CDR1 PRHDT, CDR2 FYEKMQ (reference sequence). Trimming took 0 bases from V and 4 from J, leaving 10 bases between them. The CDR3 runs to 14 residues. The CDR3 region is CASSLGGDTYEQYF. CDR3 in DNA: TGTGCCAGCAGCTTAGGGGGGGATACTTACGAGCAGTACTTC.

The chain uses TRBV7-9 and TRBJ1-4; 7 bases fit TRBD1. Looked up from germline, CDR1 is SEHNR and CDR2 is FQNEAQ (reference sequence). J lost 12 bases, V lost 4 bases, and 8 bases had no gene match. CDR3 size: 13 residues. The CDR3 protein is CASSSPKGAELFF. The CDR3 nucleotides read TGTGCCAGCAGCTCCCCAAAGGGGGCTGAACTGTTTTTT.

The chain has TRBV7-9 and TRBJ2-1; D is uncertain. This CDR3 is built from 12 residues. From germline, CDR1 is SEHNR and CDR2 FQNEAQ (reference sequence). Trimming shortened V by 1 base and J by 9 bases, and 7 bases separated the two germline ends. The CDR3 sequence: CASSLDSIEQFF. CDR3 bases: TGTGCCAGCAGCTTAGATTCGATTGAGCAGTTCTTC.

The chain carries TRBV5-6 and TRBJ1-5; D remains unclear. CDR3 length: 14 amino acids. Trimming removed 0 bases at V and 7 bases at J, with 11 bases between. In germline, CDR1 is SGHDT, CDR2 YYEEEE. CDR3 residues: CASSLAEARQPQHF. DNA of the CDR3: TGTGCCAGCAGCTTGGCCGAGGCCCGACAGCCCCAGCATTTT.

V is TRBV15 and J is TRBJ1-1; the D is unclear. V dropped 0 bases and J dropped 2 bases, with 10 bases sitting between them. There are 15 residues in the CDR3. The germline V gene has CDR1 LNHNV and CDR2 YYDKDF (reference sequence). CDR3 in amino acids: CATSRDRGLNTEAFF. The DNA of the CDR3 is TGTGCCACCAGCAGAGACCGGGGTTTAAACACTGAAGCTTTCTTT.

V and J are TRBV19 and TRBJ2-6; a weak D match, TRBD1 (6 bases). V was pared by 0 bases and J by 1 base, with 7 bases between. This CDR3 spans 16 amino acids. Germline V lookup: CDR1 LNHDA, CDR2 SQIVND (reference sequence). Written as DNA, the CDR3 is TGTGCCAGTAGTATAGATCAGGGGTCTGGGGCCAACGTCCTGACTTTC. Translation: CASSIDQGSGANVLTF.

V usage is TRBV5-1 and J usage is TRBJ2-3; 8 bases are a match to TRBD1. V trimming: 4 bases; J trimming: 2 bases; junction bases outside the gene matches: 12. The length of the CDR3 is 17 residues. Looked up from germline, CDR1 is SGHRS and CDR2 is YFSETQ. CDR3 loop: CASSPSGQGEFTDTQYF. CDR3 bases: TGCGCCAGCAGCCCATCTGGACAGGGCGAATTCACAGATACGCAGTATTTT.

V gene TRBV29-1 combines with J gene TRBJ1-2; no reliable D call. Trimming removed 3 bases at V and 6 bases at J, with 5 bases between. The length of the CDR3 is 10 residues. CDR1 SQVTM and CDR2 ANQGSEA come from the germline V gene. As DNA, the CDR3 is TGCAGCGTTGAGAGTAATGGCTACACCTTC. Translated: CSVESNGYTF.

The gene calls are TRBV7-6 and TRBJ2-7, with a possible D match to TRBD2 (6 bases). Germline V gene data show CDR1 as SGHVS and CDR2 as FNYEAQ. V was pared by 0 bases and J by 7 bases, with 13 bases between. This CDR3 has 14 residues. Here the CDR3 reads CASSLAGGPGEQYF. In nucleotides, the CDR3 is TGTGCCAGCAGCTTAGCGGGAGGCCCTGGGGAGCAGTACTTC. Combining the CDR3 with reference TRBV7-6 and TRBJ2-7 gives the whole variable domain GAGVSQSPRYKVTKRGQDVALRCDPISGHVSLYWYRQALGQGPEFLTYFNYEAQQDKSGLPNDRFSAERPEGSISTLTIQRTEQRDSAMYRCASSLAGGPGEQYFGPGTRLTVT.

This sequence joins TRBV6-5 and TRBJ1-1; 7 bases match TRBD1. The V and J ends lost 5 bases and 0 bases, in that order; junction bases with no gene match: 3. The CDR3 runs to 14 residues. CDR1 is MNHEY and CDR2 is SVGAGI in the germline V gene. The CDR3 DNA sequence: TGTGCCAGCAGTGGGACAGTTTTGAACACTGAAGCTTTCTTT. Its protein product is CASSGTVLNTEAFF.

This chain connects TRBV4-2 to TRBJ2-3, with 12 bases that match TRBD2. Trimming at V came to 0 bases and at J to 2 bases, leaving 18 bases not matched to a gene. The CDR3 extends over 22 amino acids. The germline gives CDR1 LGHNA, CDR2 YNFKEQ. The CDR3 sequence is CASSQDITLTTSGGQFTDTQYF. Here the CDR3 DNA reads TGTGCCAGCAGCCAAGATATAACGCTGACGACTAGCGGGGGACAATTCACAGATACGCAGTATTTT.

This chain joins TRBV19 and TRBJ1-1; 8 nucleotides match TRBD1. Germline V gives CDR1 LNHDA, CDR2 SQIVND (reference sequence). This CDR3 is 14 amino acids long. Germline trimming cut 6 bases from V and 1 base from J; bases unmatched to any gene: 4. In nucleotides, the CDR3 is TGTGCCAGTAGGACAGGGGTGCGGAACACTGAAGCTTTCTTT. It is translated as CASRTGVRNTEAFF. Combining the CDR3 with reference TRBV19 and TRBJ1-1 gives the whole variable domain DGGITQSPKYLFRKEGQNVTLSCEQNLNHDAMYWYRQDPGQGLRLIYYSQIVNDFQKGDIAEGYSVSREKKESFPLTVTSAQKNPTAFYLCASRTGVRNTEAFFGQGTRLTVV.

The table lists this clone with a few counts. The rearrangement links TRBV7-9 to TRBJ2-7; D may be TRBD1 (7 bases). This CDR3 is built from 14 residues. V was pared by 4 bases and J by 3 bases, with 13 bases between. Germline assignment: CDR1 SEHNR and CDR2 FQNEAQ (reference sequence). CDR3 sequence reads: CASSSGRDSYEQYF. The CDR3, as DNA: TGTGCCAGCAGCTCCGGGCGGGACAGCTACGAGCAGTACTTC. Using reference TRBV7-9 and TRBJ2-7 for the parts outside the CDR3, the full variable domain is DTGVSQNPRHKITKRGQNVTFRCDPISEHNRLYWYRQTLGQGPEFLTYFQNEAQLEKSRLLSDRFSAERPKGSFSTLEIQRTEQGDSAMYLCASSSGRDSYEQYFGPGTRLTVT.

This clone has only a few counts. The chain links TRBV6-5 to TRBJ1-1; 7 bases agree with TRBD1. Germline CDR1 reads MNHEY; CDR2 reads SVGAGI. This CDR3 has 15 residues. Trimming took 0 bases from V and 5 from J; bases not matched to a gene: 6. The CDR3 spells CASSYSDRLRTEAFF. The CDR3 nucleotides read TGTGCCAGCAGTTACTCGGACAGGCTTAGGACTGAAGCTTTCTTT.

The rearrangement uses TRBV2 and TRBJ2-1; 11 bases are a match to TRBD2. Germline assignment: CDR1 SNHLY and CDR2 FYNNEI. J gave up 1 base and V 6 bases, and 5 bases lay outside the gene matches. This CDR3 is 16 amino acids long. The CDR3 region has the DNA TGTGCCAGCAGGGACCGACTAGCGGGGTCCTACAATGAGCAGTTCTTC. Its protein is CASRDRLAGSYNEQFF. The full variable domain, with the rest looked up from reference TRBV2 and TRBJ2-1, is EPEVTQTPSHQVTQMGQEVILRCVPISNHLYFYWYRQILGQKVEFLVSFYNNEISEKSEIFDDQFSVERPDGSNFTLKIRSTKLEDSAMYFCASRDRLAGSYNEQFFGPGTRLTVL.